Here is one TCR beta chain with its context. Study processing details: Using reference gene primer amplification, nucleated cell counts were estimated. The assay was immunoSEQ multiplex PCR, and TCRdb's table has in-frame clones only and misses some. V, J and clone size were drawn from that table, and D and trimming were deduced from the DNA. This sample yields about 270,000 clones, of which around four fifths are seen a single time; 8.5% to 9.5% belongs to the top ten. CDR1 MNHEY and CDR2 SMNVEV come from the germline V gene (reference sequence). The V segment lost 4 bases and the J segment 7 bases; nucleotides outside the gene matches: 13. This CDR3 region has 16 residues. These data come from a study of blood T cell repertoires in COVID-19. The overall study: The origin of the acute and convalescent COVID-19 samples was the United States, Italy and Spain. From T cells, B-cell-depleted T cells, or PBMCs came the material, which was cDNA or gDNA.

The TCR comes from a woman aged 45-65 years who had recovered from COVID-19. The gene calls are TRBV27 and TRBJ2-5, with TRBD1 matching over 9 bases. Sequences were obtained from peripheral blood. CDR3 region: CASSSTGTGLLGTQYF. The DNA of the CDR3 is TGTGCCAGCAGTTCAACCGGGACAGGGCTATTAGGGACCCAGTACTTC.